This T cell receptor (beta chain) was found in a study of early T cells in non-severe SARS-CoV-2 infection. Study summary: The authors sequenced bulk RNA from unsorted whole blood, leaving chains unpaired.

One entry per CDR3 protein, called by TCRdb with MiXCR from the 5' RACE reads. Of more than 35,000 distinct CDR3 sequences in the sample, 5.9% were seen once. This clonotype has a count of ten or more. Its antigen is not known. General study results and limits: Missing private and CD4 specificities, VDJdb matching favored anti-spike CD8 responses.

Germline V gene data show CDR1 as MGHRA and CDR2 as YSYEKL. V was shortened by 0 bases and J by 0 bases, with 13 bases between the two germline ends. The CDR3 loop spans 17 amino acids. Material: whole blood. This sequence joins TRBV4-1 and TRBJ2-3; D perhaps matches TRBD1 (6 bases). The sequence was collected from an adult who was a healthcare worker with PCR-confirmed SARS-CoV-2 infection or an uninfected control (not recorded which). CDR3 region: CASSQEWAGVSTDTQYF. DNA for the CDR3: TGCGCCAGCAGCCAAGAGTGGGCAGGGGTGAGCACAGATACGCAGTATTTT.